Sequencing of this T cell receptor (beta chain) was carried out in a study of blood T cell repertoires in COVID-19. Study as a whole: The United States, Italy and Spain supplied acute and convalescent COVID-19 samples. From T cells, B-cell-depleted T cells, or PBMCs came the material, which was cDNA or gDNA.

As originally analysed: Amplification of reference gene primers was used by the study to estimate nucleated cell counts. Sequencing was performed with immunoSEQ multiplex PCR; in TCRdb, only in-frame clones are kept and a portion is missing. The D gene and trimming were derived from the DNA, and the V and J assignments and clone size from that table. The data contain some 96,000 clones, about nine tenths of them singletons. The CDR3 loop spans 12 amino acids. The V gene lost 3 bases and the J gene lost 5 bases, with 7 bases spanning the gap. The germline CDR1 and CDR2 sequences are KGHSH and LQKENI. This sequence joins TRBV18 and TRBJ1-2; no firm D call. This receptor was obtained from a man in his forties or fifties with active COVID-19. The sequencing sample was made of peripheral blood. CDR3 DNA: TGTGCCAGCTCACCCCCGGGTTATGGCTACACCTTC. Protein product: CASSPPGYGYTF.